This TCR beta chain derives from a study of blood T cell repertoires in COVID-19 (dated by TCRdb to the early 2020s). The study in broad terms: Collaborator samples came from the United States, Italy and Spain and covered acute and convalescent phases of COVID-19. The material from the prospective study consisted of cDNA or gDNA derived from T cells, B-cell-depleted T cells, or PBMCs. Subjects who had been exposed to COVID-19, were actively infected with it, or had recovered from it provided the deeply sampled blood TCRbeta repertoires that made up the dataset. A freely available public database, intended as a resource for researchers studying the immune response to SARS-CoV-2, is where the repertoires were released. The samples were drawn from two sources: the first 160 participants of the ongoing ImmuneRACE study, and 950 to 1,500 subjects contributed by 6 global collaborators. A de-identified subject ID, COVID-19 status, age in years and sex were almost always included in the sample metadata. Where HLA class I and class II types were available, the types were taken from metadata supplied by the sample provider, not from assay-based typing. General conclusions and limits of the study: Clinical and demographic metadata were provided uncurated, with the amount varying by source and participant.

In Seattle, one collaborating source enrolled patients while the infection was active and tracked those patients longitudinally over the course of disease. Whole blood was collected in K2EDTA tubes by collaborating institutions according to the institutions' own protocols. For TCRbeta analysis, collaborators shipped samples in one of three forms: frozen whole blood, isolated PBMCs, or DNA extracted from either of those sample types. On this clone: Its antigen is currently not known. Nothing much larger sits one base from this clone, and base qualities are not available.

The germline ends are 13 bases apart after V is trimmed by 3 bases and J by 8 bases. The CDR3 spans 12 residues, from the cysteine through the phenylalanine. Only the CDR3 portion is preserved as DNA: 36 bases, with reading frame beginning at the first base. Based on the germline V gene (reference sequence), the CDR1 and CDR2 sequences are DFQATT and SNEGSKA. The immunoSEQ Assay, a bias-controlled multiplex PCR, was used to amplify TCRbeta CDR3 regions from genomic DNA. For the original study's pipeline: The number of nucleated cells in each sample was estimated from the amplification of reference gene primers within the assay. To quantify the absolute abundance of each unique TCRbeta CDR3 rearrangement, sequence reads were collapsed and filtered. Productive Simpson clonality was computed per sample as the square root of Simpson's diversity index over productive rearrangements. This immuneACCESS table, as held by TCRdb, lists in-frame sequences with V and J called but not all clones. Of the missing ones, under half trace to an unresolved V gene in checked studies; the others have no known cause. That table gives V, J and clone size, and the DNA gave D and trimming. The sample contains 400,000 or so clones, 80% to 90% of them found a single time. Clones ranked in the top ten supply 0.75% to 0.85% of the sample.

The chain is made from TRBV20-1 and TRBJ1-1, with the identity of the D gene unclear. The receptor comes from a man between 18 and 29 years old with COVID-19, enrolled during active disease. Material: peripheral blood. Here the CDR3 is given as CSASRLGKEAFF. The bases are TGCAGTGCTAGTAGGCTCGGGAAGGAAGCTTTCTTT.